The T cell receptor beta chain under discussion was sequenced for a study of CD8 T cells in ankylosing spondylitis. In this sample, this clonotype turned up many times. The antigen remains unidentified. Study-wide results and limits: Ankylosing spondylitis blood appeared to be characterized by a TCR beta motif of several highly homologous variants. Significant enrichment of disease-linked clones was reported in matched ankylosing spondylitis synovial fluid. Researchers report that disease-linked clones proved CD8+ and relatively rare in peripheral blood.

Making the TCR beta libraries involved quantitative 5'-RACE with molecular barcodes. Each CDR3 protein is one row after TCRdb ran MiXCR on the 5' RACE reads. The data hold around 210,000 distinct CDR3 sequences, with around 8% observed a single time. The origin of this receptor is a female donor with ankylosing spondylitis or in good health (not recorded which). Sequenced: blood, either unsorted or a sorted T cell fraction (not recorded which).

The CDR3 bases are TGTGCCAGCAGTTTCCACAGGACAGGGAATCAGCCCCAGCATTTT. It codes for CASSFHRTGNQPQHF. This chain uses TRBV6-2 or TRBV6-3 with TRBJ1-5; TRBD1 matches 8 bases. The CDR3 is made up of 15 amino acids. Germline CDR1 and CDR2: MNHEY and SVGEGT. V lost 4 bases, J lost 4 bases, and 6 bases stayed unmatched.